The 17 T cell receptor beta chains in this list originate from one sample, sequenced in a study of T cell responses to AZD1222 COVID-19 vaccine. Generated by immunoSEQ multiplex PCR, the TCRdb table keeps only in-frame clones and is missing some. This table has roughly 77,000 clones, approximately 88% appearing once. The sample was peripheral blood, taken on day 0 of MenACWY control vaccination. Source of these receptors: an adult in good health.

In this sample, this clone turned up a few times. The chain recombines TRBV7-2 with TRBJ1-1; 8 bases map to TRBD1. Trimming took 5 bases from V and 1 from J; bases not matched to a gene: 6. The CDR3 contains 15 residues. Germline V lookup: CDR1 SGHTA, CDR2 FQGNSA. CDR3 DNA sequence: TGTGCCAGCAGCAGAGGTCAGGGGGCGAACACTGAAGCTTTCTTT. This encodes CASSRGQGANTEAFF.

There are a few counts of this clone. The rearrangement joins TRBV12-5 to TRBJ1-3; D uncertain. CDR3 length: 15 residues. The V gene's germline CDR1 is LGHNT and CDR2 FRNRAP. V was pared by 1 base and J by 0 bases, with 7 bases between. CDR3 residues: CASGLEVISGNTIYF. In nucleotides, the CDR3 is TGTGCTAGTGGTTTGGAGGTTATCTCTGGAAACACCATATATTTT. Full variable domain (missing parts from reference TRBV12-5 and TRBJ1-3): DARVTQTPRHKVTEMGQEVTMRCQPILGHNTVFWYRQTMMQGLELLAYFRNRAPLDDSGMPKDRFSAEMPDATLATLKIQPSEPRDSAVYFCASGLEVISGNTIYFGEGSWLTVV.

The V and J genes are TRBV5-4 and TRBJ2-3; 7 positions match TRBD1. Germline assignment: CDR1 SGHNT and CDR2 YYREEE (reference sequence). Trimming cost V 4 bases and J 2 bases; bases outside gene matches: 1. The CDR3 consists of 13 residues. The CDR3 coding sequence is TGTGCCAGCAGCGACAGGGTCACAGATACGCAGTATTTT. Translating gives CASSDRVTDTQYF.

This chain joins TRBV6-4 and TRBJ1-1; D gene unclear. With 4 bases removed from V and 5 bases from J, the gap between germline ends came to 11 bases. Germline CDR1 and CDR2: MRHNA and SNTAGT. The CDR3 runs to 13 residues. CDR3 DNA sequence: TGTGCCAGCAGTGCGGGCGCGAGGACTGAAGCTTTCTTT. Translating it yields CASSAGARTEAFF.

This sequence joins TRBV27 and TRBJ2-1, with no clear D. The ends were cut back, 7 bases at V and 8 bases at J, with 18 bases in the middle. Germline CDR1 and CDR2: MNHEY and SMNVEV (reference sequence). The CDR3 consists of 14 residues. The CDR3 loop is CASTPWSGDDEQFF. The CDR3 DNA reads TGTGCCAGCACTCCCTGGTCGGGTGACGATGAGCAGTTCTTC.

The chain couples TRBV18 to TRBJ1-1, with D hard to call. The germline gives CDR1 KGHSH, CDR2 LQKENI. Trimming pared 6 bases from V and 5 bases from J, leaving 13 bases between. The CDR3 covers 13 residues. The CDR3 coding sequence is TGTGCCAGCTCCCCTACACTTGTTACTGAAGCTTTCTTT. Protein sequence: CASSPTLVTEAFF.

A few counts support this clone. The chain has TRBV6-5 and TRBJ1-5; 10 positions match TRBD1. The germline CDR1 and CDR2 sequences are MNHEY and SVGAGI. V shed 0 bases and J 6 bases; nucleotides not matched to a gene: 5. The CDR3 runs 16 residues. Here the CDR3 DNA reads TGTGCCAGCAGTTACTCGGCCGGGACAGGGGTTCAGCCCCAGCATTTT. Amino acids: CASSYSAGTGVQPQHF.

By share, this clone counts as medium-sized. The rearrangement uses TRBV10-3 and TRBJ2-2, with 11 bases matching TRBD1. V dropped 7 bases and J dropped 5; count of bases not matched to a gene: 9. This CDR3 is 16 amino acids long. Germline V gives CDR1 ENHRY, CDR2 SYGVKD. CDR3 protein: CAITKGGTGGTGELFF. The CDR3 DNA sequence: TGTGCCATCACAAAGGGGGGGACAGGGGGTACCGGGGAGCTGTTTTTT.

V usage is TRBV7-9 and J usage is TRBJ1-1, with 7 bases matching TRBD1. The CDR3 totals 14 residues. The germline CDR1 and CDR2 sequences are SEHNR and FQNEAQ (reference sequence). J was trimmed by 4 bases and V by 4 bases; bases with no gene match: 6. The CDR3 sequence is CASSSQGLITEAFF. In nucleotides, the CDR3 is TGTGCCAGCAGCTCACAGGGGCTAATCACTGAAGCTTTCTTT.

This clone was seen only once. CDR3 nucleotides: TGTGCCAGCAGTATCGGACAGGCGGGTGAGCAGTTCTTC. As protein: CASSIGQAGEQFF. V is TRBV28 and J is TRBJ2-1, with 7 bases that match TRBD1. The CDR3 runs to 13 residues. The ends lost 5 bases at V and 9 bases at J; junction bases unmatched: 7. Germline-derived CDR1 and CDR2 are MDHEN and SYDVKM.

The chain links TRBV10-3 to TRBJ2-6, with TRBD1 matching 7 bases. The germline V gene has CDR1 ENHRY and CDR2 SYGVKD. The CDR3 contains 13 residues. Unmatched junction bases numbered 4, after V lost 10 bases and J lost 4 bases. The CDR3 loop reads CATTGDGANVLTF. Here the CDR3 DNA reads TGTGCCACCACAGGGGACGGGGCCAACGTCCTGACTTTC.

V is TRBV6-5 and J is TRBJ1-1, with 8 bases aligning to TRBD1. The V gene end was trimmed by 4 bases and the J gene end by 6 bases; junction bases not matched to a gene: 7. Looked up from germline, CDR1 is MNHEY and CDR2 is SVGAGI. This CDR3 spans 14 amino acids. This CDR3 reads CASSLDRGGAEAFF. CDR3 in DNA: TGTGCCAGCAGTTTAGACAGGGGAGGGGCTGAAGCTTTCTTT.

The chain carries TRBV25-1 and TRBJ1-1; D call uncertain. CDR3 size: 11 residues. CDR1 and CDR2 (germline): MGHDK, SYGVNS. Trimming cost V 7 bases and J 4 bases, with 7 bases left between them. In nucleotides, the CDR3 is TGTGCCAGCACGTACCGCACTGAAGCTTTCTTT. It encodes CASTYRTEAFF.

The chain recombines TRBV11-3 with TRBJ2-7, with D possibly being TRBD1 (6 bases). This CDR3 region has 13 residues. CDR1 is SGHNT and CDR2 is YENEEA in the germline V gene. Between the trimmed V and J ends, which lost 6 bases and 0 bases, there was a span of 9 bases. In DNA form, the CDR3 reads TGTGCCAGCAGGCACAGGGACTCCTACGAGCAGTACTTC. Encoded protein: CASRHRDSYEQYF.

The chain employs TRBV7-8 and TRBJ1-4, with D unclear. In germline, CDR1 is SGHVS, CDR2 FQNEAQ. The CDR3 is 14 amino acids. Trimming took off 4 bases at V and 8 bases at J, with 14 bases between the two ends. The CDR3 DNA is TGTGCCAGCAGCTCCCATGGAGGGCAGGAAAAACTGTTTTTT. The encoded protein is CASSSHGGQEKLFF. The complete variable domain, with remaining parts taken from reference TRBV7-8 and TRBJ1-4, reads GAGVSQSPRYKVAKRGQDVALRCDPISGHVSLFWYQQALGQGPEFLTYFQNEAQLDKSGLPSDRFFAERPEGSVSTLKIQRTQQEDSAVYLCASSSHGGQEKLFFGSGTQLSVL.

The chain combines TRBV18 with TRBJ1-1; D is perhaps TRBD1 (6 bases). The CDR3 consists of 16 residues. CDR1 KGHSH and CDR2 LQKENI come from the germline V gene. V was clipped by 3 bases and J by 4 bases, with 18 bases between them. The CDR3 region has the DNA TGTGCCAGCTCACCGACCCTGCTGACAGGAGGCACTGAAGCTTTCTTT. It is translated as CASSPTLLTGGTEAFF. The full variable domain, rest sourced from reference TRBV18 and TRBJ1-1, is NAGVMQNPRHLVRRRGQEARLRCSPMKGHSHVYWYRQLPEEGLKFMVYLQKENIIDESGMPKERFSAEFPKEGPSILRIQQVVRGDSAAYFCASSPTLLTGGTEAFFGQGTRLTVV.

This chain connects TRBV2 to TRBJ1-5, with D tentatively TRBD1 (5 bases). Per germline, CDR1 SNHLY and CDR2 FYNNEI. The CDR3 runs to 13 residues. V was pared by 6 bases and J by 4 bases, with 10 bases between. The DNA for the CDR3 is TGTGCCAGCAGGACAGATCTTAATCAGCCCCAGCATTTT. Its protein product is CASRTDLNQPQHF.